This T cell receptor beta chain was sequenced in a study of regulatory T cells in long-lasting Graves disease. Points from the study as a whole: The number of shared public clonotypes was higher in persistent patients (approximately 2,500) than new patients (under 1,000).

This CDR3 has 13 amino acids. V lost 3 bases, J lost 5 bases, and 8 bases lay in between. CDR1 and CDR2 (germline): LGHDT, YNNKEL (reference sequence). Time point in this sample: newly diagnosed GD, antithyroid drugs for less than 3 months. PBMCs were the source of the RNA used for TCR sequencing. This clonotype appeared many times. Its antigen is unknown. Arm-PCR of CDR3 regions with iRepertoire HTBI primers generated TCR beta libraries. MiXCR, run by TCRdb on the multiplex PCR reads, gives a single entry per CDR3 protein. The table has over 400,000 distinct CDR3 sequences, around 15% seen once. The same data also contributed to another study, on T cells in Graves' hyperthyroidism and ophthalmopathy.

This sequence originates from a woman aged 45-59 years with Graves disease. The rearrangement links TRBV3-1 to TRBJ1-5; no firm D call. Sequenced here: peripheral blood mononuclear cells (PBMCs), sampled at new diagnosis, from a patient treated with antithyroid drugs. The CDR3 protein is CASSQQKDQPQHF. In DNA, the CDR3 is TGTGCCAGCAGCCAGCAGAAGGATCAGCCCCAGCATTTT.